These 25 T cell receptor beta chains were sequenced from one sample in a study of blood T cell repertoires in COVID-19. Profiled with immunoSEQ multiplex PCR; TCRdb holds only in-frame clones, not every one. Found here are approximately 46,000 clones, 85% to 90% of them singletons; the top ten hold approximately 6.9%. The source material was peripheral blood. The receptors shown here come from a man between 60 and 70 years old with acute or convalescent COVID-19.

The V call is TRBV14, the J call TRBJ1-2, with D unclear. Trimming took 1 base from V and 8 from J, leaving 17 bases between them. The CDR3 covers 15 residues. CDR1 SGHDN and CDR2 FVKESK come from the germline V gene. CDR3: CASSQVEGWNYGYTF. The CDR3, as DNA: TGTGCCAGCAGCCAAGTCGAGGGCTGGAATTACGGCTACACCTTC.

The J gene is TRBJ1-2, the V gene TRBV20-1; D is unresolved. CDR1 is DFQATT and CDR2 is SNEGSKA in the germline V gene (reference sequence). The CDR3 length is 9 residues. Trimming took 3 bases from V and 11 from J, leaving 7 bases between them. DNA for the CDR3: TGCAGTGCTAGTGGCCGGTACACCTTC. This translates into CSASGRYTF.

This clone was seen only once. This CDR3 is CASSYSGRGQETQYF. For the CDR3, the DNA is TGTGCCAGCAGTTACTCGGGGCGGGGACAAGAGACCCAGTACTTC. This sequence joins TRBV6-6 and TRBJ2-5, with a weak D call TRBD2 (6 bases). Germline V gene sequence: CDR1 MNHNY, CDR2 SVGAGI (reference sequence). The germline V and J ends were trimmed by 0 bases and 2 bases, with 10 bases remaining between them. The CDR3 runs to 15 residues.

The J gene is TRBJ2-5, the V gene TRBV27; no reliable D call. There are 13 residues in the CDR3. Germline V gene lookup returns CDR1 MNHEY and CDR2 SMNVEV (reference sequence). V was shortened by 3 bases and J by 5 bases, with 10 bases between the two germline ends. CDR3 in amino acids: CASSFGIRETQYF. The CDR3 DNA sequence: TGTGCCAGCAGTTTCGGTATCAGGGAGACCCAGTACTTC.

The gene calls are TRBV6-1 and TRBJ1-2, with D maybe TRBD1 (5 bases). The V gene lost 3 bases and the J gene lost 4 bases, with 9 bases spanning the gap. The germline V gene encodes CDR1 MNHNS and CDR2 SASEGT. This CDR3 has 13 amino acids. This chain's CDR3 is CASSETAFYGYTF. The CDR3 DNA sequence: TGTGCCAGCAGTGAGACAGCCTTCTATGGCTACACCTTC.

The chain carries TRBV5-1 and TRBJ2-1; possibly TRBD1 for D (6 bases). The germline CDR1 and CDR2 sequences are SGHRS and YFSETQ. The CDR3 sequence is 16 residues long. The V end was cut by 0 bases, the J end by 2 bases, with 12 bases between. The CDR3 sequence: CASSLVGGSPYNEQFF. The CDR3 bases are TGCGCCAGCAGCTTGGTAGGGGGTAGTCCCTACAATGAGCAGTTCTTC.

V gene TRBV5-1 combines with J gene TRBJ1-4; weak D call: TRBD1 (5 bases). In germline, CDR1 is SGHRS, CDR2 YFSETQ. The CDR3 loop spans 15 amino acids. Trimming took off 4 bases at V and 0 bases at J, with 10 bases between the two ends. This chain's CDR3 is CASSRGGATNEKLFF. CDR3 nucleotides: TGCGCCAGCAGCCGCGGGGGGGCAACTAATGAAAAACTGTTTTTT.

This clone was found a few times. The chain carries TRBV11-2 and TRBJ1-1; tentatively, D is TRBD1 (6 bases). V dropped 3 bases and J dropped 0 bases, with 14 bases sitting between them. The CDR3 sequence is 16 residues long. Per germline, CDR1 SGHAT and CDR2 FQNNGV. The CDR3 loop is CASSFPSGGLNTEAFF. In nucleotides, the CDR3 is TGTGCCAGCAGCTTTCCCAGTGGGGGCTTGAACACTGAAGCTTTCTTT.

CDR3 DNA: TGTGCCAGCAGGGGGACAGGGGTGTACGAGCAGTACTTC. This sequence encodes CASRGTGVYEQYF. The chain joins TRBV6-5 to TRBJ2-7; 10 bases align to TRBD1. Germline CDR1 is MNHEY and CDR2 is SVGAGI. The CDR3 covers 13 residues. The V segment lost 6 bases and the J segment 4 bases; nucleotides outside the gene matches: 3.

This clone was picked up one time. The chain carries TRBV27 and TRBJ2-1, with TRBD1 matching over 7 bases. V shed 3 bases and J 2 bases; nucleotides not matched to a gene: 10. The length of the CDR3 is 17 residues. Per germline, CDR1 MNHEY and CDR2 SMNVEV (reference sequence). CDR3 loop: CASSFPLTGSTYNEQFF. CDR3 nucleotide sequence: TGTGCCAGCAGTTTCCCCCTGACAGGGTCTACCTACAATGAGCAGTTCTTC.

This clone appeared a single time. The genes are TRBV30 and TRBJ2-1; D not certain. From germline, CDR1 is GTSNPN and CDR2 SVGIG (reference sequence). The CDR3 is made up of 14 amino acids. Trimming left V 4 bases short and J 0 bases short, with 10 bases between. The chain's CDR3 is CAWTRLRSYNEQFF. In DNA form, the CDR3 reads TGTGCCTGGACTCGATTGCGCTCCTACAATGAGCAGTTCTTC.

This chain joins TRBV19 and TRBJ2-1, with D possibly matching TRBD1 (6 bases). The CDR3 length is 13 residues. Looked up from germline, CDR1 is LNHDA and CDR2 is SQIVND (reference sequence). The V end was cut by 8 bases, the J end by 3 bases, with 11 bases between. The CDR3 region has the DNA TGTGCCAGTGGGCGGACAGTCTACAATGAGCAGTTCTTC. As protein: CASGRTVYNEQFF.

The genes are TRBV19 and TRBJ2-1; 7 bases match TRBD1. V shed 6 bases, J shed 3 bases, and the junction held 11 bases outside the gene matches. This CDR3 comprises 16 residues. The germline V gene encodes CDR1 LNHDA and CDR2 SQIVND (reference sequence). The chain's CDR3 is CASSPFRGTHYNEQFF. The CDR3 DNA reads TGTGCCAGTAGCCCTTTCAGGGGGACCCACTACAATGAGCAGTTCTTC.

The chain is built from TRBV19 and TRBJ2-3; 8 bases fit TRBD2. Per the germline V gene, CDR1 is LNHDA and CDR2 is SQIVND (reference sequence). V lost 0 bases, J lost 2 bases, and 7 bases stayed unmatched. The CDR3 consists of 17 residues. CDR3 sequence reads: CASSIEELAENTDTQYF. Here the CDR3 DNA reads TGTGCCAGTAGTATAGAGGAACTAGCGGAAAACACAGATACGCAGTATTTT.

The chain employs TRBV5-4 and TRBJ1-6; 10 nucleotides line up with TRBD1. CDR1 is SGHNT, CDR2 YYREEE, per germline (reference sequence). After removal of 3 bases from V and 4 bases from J, the junction contained 4 bases not matched to a gene. This CDR3 is 16 amino acids long. CDR3 DNA: TGTGCCAGCAGCTCGGGGGACAGGGGATATAATTCACCCCTCCACTTT. Amino acids: CASSSGDRGYNSPLHF.

V and J are TRBV7-2 and TRBJ2-1; the match to TRBD2 covers 10 bases. Germline V gene sequence: CDR1 SGHTA, CDR2 FQGNSA. The CDR3 consists of 16 residues. V trimming: 2 bases; J trimming: 4 bases; junction bases outside the gene matches: 5. This CDR3 is CASSLSGTSEYNEQFF. DNA for the CDR3: TGTGCCAGCAGCTTAAGTGGGACTAGCGAATACAATGAGCAGTTCTTC. The complete variable domain, with remaining parts taken from reference TRBV7-2 and TRBJ2-1, reads GAGVSQSPSNKVTEKGKDVELRCDPISGHTALYWYRQSLGQGLEFLIYFQGNSAPDKSGLPSDRFSAERTGGSVSTLTIQRTQQEDSAVYLCASSLSGTSEYNEQFFGPGTRLTVL.

This clone appeared a few times. The V call is TRBV10-2, the J call TRBJ1-3; D may be TRBD1 (5 bases). Looked up from germline, CDR1 is WSHSY and CDR2 is SAAADI. The V end was cut by 4 bases, the J end by 5 bases, with 12 bases between. The CDR3 spans 14 residues. CDR3 bases: TGCGCCAGCAGTGTCGCAGGGCGCAGAAACACCATATATTTT. It specifies CASSVAGRRNTIYF.

This clone was detected only a few times. The chain has TRBV14 and TRBJ2-1; 8 nucleotides align to TRBD2. Trimming cost V 6 bases and J 4 bases; bases outside gene matches: 5. CDR1 is SGHDN, CDR2 FVKESK, per germline. The CDR3 contains 14 residues. The CDR3: CASRVSGNYNEQFF. CDR3 nucleotide sequence: TGTGCCAGCAGGGTTAGCGGGAATTACAATGAGCAGTTCTTC.

V is TRBV5-1 and J is TRBJ2-3; maybe TRBD2 (6 bases). The V gene's germline CDR1 is SGHRS and CDR2 YFSETQ. CDR3 length equals 12 residues. The V end was cut by 6 bases, the J end by 4 bases, with 9 bases between. CDR3: CASNGGSDTQYF. The DNA of the CDR3 is TGCGCCAGCAACGGGGGTTCAGATACGCAGTATTTT.

This chain's CDR3 is CASSPFQDRGLSNQPQHF. For the CDR3, the DNA is TGTGCCAGCTCACCCTTTCAGGACAGGGGGCTTAGCAATCAGCCCCAGCATTTT. The genes are TRBV18 and TRBJ1-5; TRBD1 matches 11 bases. With 3 bases clipped from V and 0 bases from J, the junction kept 7 bases outside the gene matches. This CDR3 has 18 residues. Germline loops: CDR1 KGHSH, CDR2 LQKENI. The full variable domain, rest sourced from reference TRBV18 and TRBJ1-5, is NAGVMQNPRHLVRRRGQEARLRCSPMKGHSHVYWYRQLPEEGLKFMVYLQKENIIDESGMPKERFSAEFPKEGPSILRIQQVVRGDSAAYFCASSPFQDRGLSNQPQHFGDGTRLSIL.

A single count supports this clone. The rearrangement uses TRBV24-1 and TRBJ2-1, with 7 bases fitting TRBD1. The CDR3 covers 14 residues. Germline trimming cut 3 bases from V and 6 bases from J; bases unmatched to any gene: 4. The germline V gene has CDR1 KGHDR and CDR2 SFDVKD. CDR3: CATSDPTGSNEQFF. In nucleotides, the CDR3 is TGTGCCACCAGTGATCCGACAGGGTCCAATGAGCAGTTCTTC.

The chain couples TRBV19 to TRBJ2-7; TRBD2 matches at 11 bases. The CDR3 totals 18 residues. The trim removed 6 bases at V and 3 bases at J, leaving 16 bases unmatched. Germline-derived CDR1 and CDR2 are LNHDA and SQIVND (reference sequence). The CDR3 reads CASSPGRGTSGLYYEQYF. CDR3 sequence (DNA): TGTGCCAGTAGCCCGGGCCGGGGGACTAGCGGTCTCTACTACGAGCAGTACTTC.

This chain connects TRBV5-1 to TRBJ2-1, with 9 bases that match TRBD2. With 6 bases clipped from V and 8 bases from J, the junction kept 15 bases outside the gene matches. Germline loops: CDR1 SGHRS, CDR2 YFSETQ. This CDR3 is 16 amino acids long. The CDR3 loop reads CASTPVAGGPSDEQFF. CDR3 coding DNA: TGCGCCAGCACGCCCGTGGCGGGAGGGCCCTCCGATGAGCAGTTCTTC. The variable domain in full, completed from reference TRBV5-1 and TRBJ2-1, reads KAGVTQTPRYLIKTRGQQVTLSCSPISGHRSVSWYQQTPGQGLQFLFEYFSETQRNKGNFPGRFSGRQFSNSRSEMNVSTLELGDSALYLCASTPVAGGPSDEQFFGPGTRLTVL.

This chain joins TRBV27 and TRBJ1-2; D unresolved. Germline V lookup: CDR1 MNHEY, CDR2 SMNVEV (reference sequence). Between the trimmed V and J ends, which lost 5 bases and 8 bases, there was a span of 21 bases. This CDR3 contains 15 residues. CDR3 protein: CASSNSQPGSPGYTF. CDR3 sequence (DNA): TGTGCCAGCAGTAATTCCCAGCCGGGATCCCCCGGCTACACCTTC.

The rearrangement joins TRBV6-1 to TRBJ2-3; 7 nucleotides agree with TRBD2. Trimming cost V 2 bases and J 5 bases; bases outside gene matches: 10. Germline assignment: CDR1 MNHNS and CDR2 SASEGT. This CDR3 is built from 16 residues. CDR3 nucleotide sequence: TGTGCCAGCAGTGAAAGGTGGCGCGGGAGTGTAGATACGCAGTATTTT. It specifies CASSERWRGSVDTQYF.